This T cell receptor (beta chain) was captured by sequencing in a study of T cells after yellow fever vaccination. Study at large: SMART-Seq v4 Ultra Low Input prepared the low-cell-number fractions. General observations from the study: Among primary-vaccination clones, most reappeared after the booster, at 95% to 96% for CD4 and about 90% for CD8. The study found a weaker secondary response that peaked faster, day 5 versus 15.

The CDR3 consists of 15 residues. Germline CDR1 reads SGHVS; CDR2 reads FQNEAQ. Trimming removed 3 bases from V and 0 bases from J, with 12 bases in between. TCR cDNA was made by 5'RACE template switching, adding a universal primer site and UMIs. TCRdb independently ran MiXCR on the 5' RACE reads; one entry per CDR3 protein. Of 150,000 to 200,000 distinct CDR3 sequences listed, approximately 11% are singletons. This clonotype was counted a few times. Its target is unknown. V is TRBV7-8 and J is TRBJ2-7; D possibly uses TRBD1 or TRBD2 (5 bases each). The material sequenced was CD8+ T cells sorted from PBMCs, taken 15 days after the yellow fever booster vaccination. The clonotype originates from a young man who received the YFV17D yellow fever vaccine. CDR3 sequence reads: CASSFGGGSSYEQYV. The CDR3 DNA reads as TGTGCCAGCAGCTTCGGTGGGGGAAGCTCCTACGAGCAGTACGTC.